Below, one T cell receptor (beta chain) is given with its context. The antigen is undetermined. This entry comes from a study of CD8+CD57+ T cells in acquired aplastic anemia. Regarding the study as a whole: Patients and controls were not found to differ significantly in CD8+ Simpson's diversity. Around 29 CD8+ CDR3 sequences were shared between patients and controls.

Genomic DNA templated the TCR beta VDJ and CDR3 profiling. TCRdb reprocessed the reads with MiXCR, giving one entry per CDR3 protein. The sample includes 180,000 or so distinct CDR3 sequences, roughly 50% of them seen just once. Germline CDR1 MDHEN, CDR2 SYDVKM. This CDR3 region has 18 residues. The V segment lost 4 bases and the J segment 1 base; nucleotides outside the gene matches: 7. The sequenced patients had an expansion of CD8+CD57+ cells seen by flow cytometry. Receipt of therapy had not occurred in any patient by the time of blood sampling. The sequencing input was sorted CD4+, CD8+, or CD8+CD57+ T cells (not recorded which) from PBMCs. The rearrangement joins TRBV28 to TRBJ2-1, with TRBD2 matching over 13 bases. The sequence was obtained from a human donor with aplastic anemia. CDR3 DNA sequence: TGTGCCAGCAGTTCCCGACTAGCGGGAGGACAGTCCTACAATGAGCAGTTCTTC. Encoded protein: CASSSRLAGGQSYNEQFF.